These 30 T cell receptor beta chains were sequenced from one sample in a study of human T cells and chemical hapten exposure. Regarding time point: patch test 3, about 24 weeks after DPC sensitization. Treatment defined: therapeutic diphenylcyclopropenone sensitization with weekly scalp DPC. TCRdb independently ran MiXCR on the RACE reads; one entry per CDR3 protein. The repertoire holds 55,000 to 75,000 distinct CDR3 sequences, 9.5% to 15% seen once, with roughly 2.6% in the top ten. The sequencing used whole blood, collected in connection with sensitization to the hapten diphenylcyclopropenone (DPC). The source is a man aged 30 to 45 with alopecia areata. Some clones in this sample may be carry-over from other donors' samples.

The V call is TRBV4-1, the J call TRBJ2-1; tentative D call: TRBD1 (6 bases). The CDR3 extends over 16 amino acids. V gave up 0 bases and J gave up 7 bases, with 16 bases separating them. Germline V CDR1 and CDR2: MGHRA, YSYEKL. DNA of the CDR3: TGCGCCAGCAGCCAAGAGGCTGGGGGCCCTTATAATGAGCAGTTCTTC. Translated, it gives CASSQEAGGPYNEQFF.

The gene calls are TRBV10-1 and TRBJ2-5; TRBD1 is a possible D gene (6 bases). Trimming took off 3 bases at V and 5 bases at J, with 28 bases between the two ends. Germline CDR1 and CDR2: WNHNN and SYGVQD (reference sequence). The CDR3 runs 19 residues. CDR3 residues: CASSEKPTGGNGISETQYF. CDR3 nucleotide sequence: TGCGCCAGCAGTGAAAAGCCGACAGGAGGAAACGGAATCTCGGAGACCCAGTACTTC.

Regarding this clonotype: This may arise from a read error, as a much more abundant clone is one base away. The V call is TRBV2, the J call TRBJ1-5; 7 nucleotides line up with TRBD1. CDR3 length: 14 residues. CDR1 is SNHLY and CDR2 is FYNNEI in the germline V gene. The CDR3 sequence is CVTQTGLGSQPQHF. CDR3 DNA sequence: TGTGTCACCCAGACAGGGTTAGGTTCTCAGCCCCAGCATTTT.

The chain joins TRBV7-8 to TRBJ1-1, with TRBD1 identical over 11 bases. The CDR3 totals 18 residues. The V gene's germline CDR1 is SGHVS and CDR2 FQNEAQ. J lost 5 bases, V lost 5 bases, and 16 bases had no gene match. CDR3 loop: CASSPEAWTGGLGTEAFF. CDR3 nucleotides: TGTGCCAGCAGCCCAGAGGCGTGGACAGGGGGCTTGGGGACTGAAGCTTTCTTT.

This clonotype has at least ten counts. The V call is TRBV28, the J call TRBJ1-5, with D possibly matching TRBD1 (5 bases). V was clipped by 6 bases and J by 9 bases, with 15 bases between them. The CDR3 is 13 amino acids. Germline V gene lookup returns CDR1 MDHEN and CDR2 SYDVKM. The CDR3, as DNA: TGTGCCAGCAGAGGTCAGGGTGGACGGCCCCAGCATTTT. Translation gives CASRGQGGRPQHF.

This clonotype was detected ten times or more. The V and J genes are TRBV28 and TRBJ2-7; 9 bases agree with TRBD1. Losses at the gene ends were 1 base for V and 1 base for J; bases not matched to a gene: 2. Germline V CDR1 and CDR2: MDHEN, SYDVKM. This CDR3 has 15 amino acids. This CDR3 is CASSLSGQGSYEQYF. The DNA for the CDR3 is TGTGCCAGCAGTTTATCGGGACAGGGATCCTACGAGCAGTACTTC.

The rearrangement uses TRBV11-2 and TRBJ2-5; 8 bases map to TRBD1. V shed 8 bases and J 4 bases; nucleotides not matched to a gene: 15. The CDR3 has 16 amino acids. CDR1 and CDR2 from the germline V gene are SGHAT and FQNNGV. The CDR3 region has the DNA TGTGCCAGCGAATCCGCCGGGACAGGCCCACGAGAGACCCAGTACTTC. It is translated as CASESAGTGPRETQYF.

This chain uses TRBV11-1 with TRBJ2-1; D gene uncertain. Deletions cut 1 base from V and 8 bases from J, with 12 bases between. The CDR3 length is 14 residues. Looked up from germline, CDR1 is SGHAT and CDR2 is FQDESV (reference sequence). As DNA, the CDR3 is TGTGCCAGCAGCTTAGGAGTCAGTGCAGATGAGCAGTTCTTC. This translates into CASSLGVSADEQFF.

This clonotype has ten or more counts. The V gene is TRBV2, the J gene TRBJ2-3; 9 positions match TRBD2. Germline lookup yields CDR1 SNHLY and CDR2 FYNNEI. The V and J ends lost 8 bases and 4 bases, in that order; junction bases with no gene match: 7. The CDR3 spans 14 residues. CDR3 nucleotide sequence: TGTGCCAGCGCGGGGGGGCTTGATGCAGATACGCAGTATTTT. Translated, it gives CASAGGLDADTQYF. The whole variable domain, filled in from reference TRBV2 and TRBJ2-3, reads EPEVTQTPSHQVTQMGQEVILRCVPISNHLYFYWYRQILGQKVEFLVSFYNNEISEKSEIFDDQFSVERPDGSNFTLKIRSTKLEDSAMYFCASAGGLDADTQYFGPGTRLTVL.

A few counts support this clonotype. The rearrangement joins TRBV7-2 to TRBJ1-1, with D unclear. Germline loops: CDR1 SGHTA, CDR2 FQGNSA. The V and J ends lost 5 bases and 10 bases respectively, with 14 bases between them. This CDR3 has 12 amino acids. The CDR3 nucleotides read TGTGCCAGCAGCCGTTACGGGCAAGGAGCTTTCTTT. Residues: CASSRYGQGAFF.

This clonotype turned up a few times. The chain is built from TRBV7-2 and TRBJ1-2; D possibly corresponds to TRBD1 (6 bases). The ends were cut back, 4 bases at V and 1 base at J, with 10 bases in the middle. Germline loops: CDR1 SGHTA, CDR2 FQGNSA. The CDR3 sequence is 14 residues long. This chain's CDR3 is CASSSDSYNYGYTF. The DNA for the CDR3 is TGTGCCAGCAGCTCGGACAGCTATAACTATGGCTACACCTTC.

This chain joins TRBV5-4 and TRBJ2-1; TRBD1 agrees at 7 bases. V lost 5 bases to trimming and J lost 6 bases; unmatched junction nucleotides: 11. The CDR3 sequence is 15 residues long. Germline CDR1 is SGHNT and CDR2 is YYREEE (reference sequence). The CDR3 here is CASRLTWDRPNEQFF. CDR3 nucleotide sequence: TGTGCCAGCAGGCTCACCTGGGACAGACCCAATGAGCAGTTCTTC.

This clonotype has more than one count but fewer than ten. V is TRBV28 and J is TRBJ1-1; possible D gene TRBD1, 5 bases. CDR3 length: 14 amino acids. V was shortened by 5 bases and J by 1 base, with 11 bases between the two germline ends. Germline assignment: CDR1 MDHEN and CDR2 SYDVKM. CDR3 amino acids: CASSLVGANTEAFF. The CDR3 region has the DNA TGTGCCAGCAGTCTCGTTGGGGCGAACACTGAAGCTTTCTTT.

This clonotype came up a few times. This chain connects TRBV28 to TRBJ2-7; D gene uncertain. The germline CDR1 and CDR2 sequences are MDHEN and SYDVKM. CDR3 length equals 12 residues. Trimming removed 2 bases from V and 6 bases from J, with 8 bases in between. DNA for the CDR3: TGTGCCAGCAGTTTACCGACAAGCGAGCAGTACTTC. Translating it yields CASSLPTSEQYF.

The chain carries TRBV9 and TRBJ2-5; D perhaps matches TRBD2 (6 bases). The CDR3 contains 14 residues. Germline CDR1 is SGDLS and CDR2 is YYNGEE. Between the trimmed V and J ends, which lost 4 bases and 2 bases, there was a span of 12 bases. The CDR3 nucleotides read TGTGCCAGCAGCACCGGGGGAGCGCAAGAGACCCAGTACTTC. The encoded protein is CASSTGGAQETQYF. Supplemented by reference TRBV9 and TRBJ2-5, the full variable domain reads DSGVTQTPKHLITATGQRVTLRCSPRSGDLSVYWYQQSLDQGLQFLIQYYNGEERAKGNILERFSAQQFPDLHSELNLSSLELGDSALYFCASSTGGAQETQYFGPGTRLLVL.

This clonotype was detected only a few times. The gene calls are TRBV4-3 and TRBJ1-1; no firm D call. Germline V gives CDR1 LGHNA, CDR2 YSLEER. This CDR3 spans 16 amino acids. Trimming stripped 2 bases from V and 3 bases from J, with 16 bases between. CDR3 residues: CASSQKVSVSHTEAFF. CDR3 in DNA: TGCGCCAGCAGCCAAAAGGTGTCGGTTTCGCACACTGAAGCTTTCTTT.

This clonotype was seen many times. The rearrangement links TRBV4-3 to TRBJ1-5, with D unresolved. Per germline, CDR1 LGHNA and CDR2 YSLEER. The CDR3 length is 15 residues. The V end lost 1 base, the J end lost 7 bases, and 14 bases lay between the germline ends. The CDR3 reads CASSQARADTQPQHF. The DNA for the CDR3 is TGCGCCAGCAGCCAAGCCCGGGCCGATACCCAGCCCCAGCATTTT.

V usage is TRBV28 and J usage is TRBJ1-6; 9 bases align to TRBD1. The CDR3 totals 15 residues. From germline, CDR1 is MDHEN and CDR2 SYDVKM. V shed 4 bases, J shed 7 bases, and the junction held 5 bases outside the gene matches. CDR3 amino acids: CASSSFGQGNSPLHF. DNA of the CDR3: TGTGCCAGCAGTTCCTTCGGACAGGGGAATTCACCCCTCCACTTT.

Many counts were recorded for this clonotype. The chain links TRBV12-5 to TRBJ2-1; the match to TRBD2 covers 10 bases. Per germline, CDR1 LGHNT and CDR2 FRNRAP. This CDR3 comprises 16 residues. J gave up 4 bases and V 5 bases, and 8 bases lay outside the gene matches. DNA for the CDR3: TGTGCTAGTGGTCTCGCACCAGCGGGGGGGTACAATGAGCAGTTCTTC. Residues: CASGLAPAGGYNEQFF.

The chain carries TRBV6-6 and TRBJ2-1; the D gene is possibly TRBD1 (5 bases). Trimming took off 2 bases at V and 6 bases at J, with 11 bases between the two ends. Per germline, CDR1 MNHNY and CDR2 SVGAGI (reference sequence). The CDR3 has 14 amino acids. The CDR3: CASSYPRDRNEQFF. The CDR3 nucleotides are TGTGCCAGCAGTTACCCCAGGGATCGCAATGAGCAGTTCTTC.

The chain combines TRBV7-3 with TRBJ2-2; tentative D call: TRBD1 (6 bases). CDR1 and CDR2 from the germline V gene are SGHTA and FQGTGA. There are 15 residues in the CDR3. Trimming removed 5 bases at V and 8 bases at J, with 18 bases between. The CDR3 nucleotides are TGTGCCAGCAGCCCCTCGCCGTTGACAGGAGGGGAGCTGTTTTTT. As protein: CASSPSPLTGGELFF.

This clonotype was counted ten times or more. The chain uses TRBV27 and TRBJ1-5; 10 bases match TRBD1. This CDR3 spans 12 amino acids. With 4 bases clipped from V and 9 bases from J, the junction kept 0 bases outside the gene matches. Germline assignment: CDR1 MNHEY and CDR2 SMNVEV (reference sequence). The CDR3 DNA sequence: TGTGCCAGCAGTTGGACAGGGGGGCCCCAGCATTTT. It translates to CASSWTGGPQHF.

Ten or more counts support this clonotype. The chain is built from TRBV13 and TRBJ2-1; tentatively, D is TRBD2 (6 bases). The length of the CDR3 is 17 residues. Per the germline V gene, CDR1 is PRHDT and CDR2 is FYEKMQ (reference sequence). Trimming shortened V by 5 bases and J by 9 bases, and 26 bases separated the two germline ends. The CDR3 coding sequence is TGTGCCAGCAGCCATCAGAGGGCGGGCCCGGGAGCGGGTGAGCAGTTCTTC. Protein sequence: CASSHQRAGPGAGEQFF.

The chain has TRBV29-1 and TRBJ2-1; 7 positions agree with TRBD1. In germline, CDR1 is SQVTM, CDR2 ANQGSEA. V dropped 0 bases and J dropped 4; count of bases not matched to a gene: 9. There are 16 residues in the CDR3. DNA of the CDR3: TGCAGCGTTGAAGAGGAAGCCGGACAGGTATACAATGAGCAGTTCTTC. Its translation is CSVEEEAGQVYNEQFF.

V and J are TRBV27 and TRBJ2-7; D is uncertain. From germline, CDR1 is MNHEY and CDR2 SMNVEV (reference sequence). The CDR3 is 12 residues long. The V gene lost 5 bases and the J gene lost 6 bases, with 11 bases spanning the gap. The CDR3 loop reads CASSLNMLEQYF. The CDR3 nucleotides are TGTGCCAGCAGTCTCAACATGCTCGAGCAGTACTTC.

This clonotype appeared many times. The rearrangement links TRBV6-6 to TRBJ2-7; no reliable D call. This CDR3 comprises 14 residues. V gave up 5 bases and J gave up 0 bases, with 11 bases separating them. CDR1 is MNHNY, CDR2 SVGAGI, per germline (reference sequence). DNA for the CDR3: TGTGCCAGCAGTATCCACGAGAGCTCCTACGAGCAGTACTTC. Translated: CASSIHESSYEQYF.

The chain employs TRBV6-1 and TRBJ1-5; D not certain. The germline V gene has CDR1 MNHNS and CDR2 SASEGT. Trimming took 3 bases from V and 9 from J, leaving 12 bases between them. The CDR3 sequence is 13 residues long. CDR3 in amino acids: CASSDVTARPQHF. In DNA form, the CDR3 reads TGTGCCAGCAGTGATGTAACCGCGAGGCCCCAGCATTTT.

This clonotype was seen many times. This sequence joins TRBV20-1 and TRBJ2-7, with 12 bases lining up with TRBD1. Germline loops: CDR1 DFQATT, CDR2 SNEGSKA (reference sequence). This CDR3 is built from 14 residues. V trimming: 5 bases; J trimming: 3 bases; junction bases outside the gene matches: 5. CDR3 loop: CSAGDRGRIYEQYF. CDR3 DNA sequence: TGCAGTGCTGGGGACAGGGGGCGAATCTACGAGCAGTACTTC.

Many counts were recorded for this clonotype. The chain links TRBV24-1 to TRBJ2-3, with D tentatively TRBD1 (6 bases). In germline, CDR1 is KGHDR, CDR2 SFDVKD. CDR3 size: 18 residues. The germline V and J ends were trimmed by 3 bases and 4 bases, with 22 bases remaining between them. As DNA, the CDR3 is TGTGCCACCAGTGATCCACTCATGACAGGACGGGTACCAGATACGCAGTATTTT. This encodes CATSDPLMTGRVPDTQYF.

This clonotype has a count of ten or more. The J gene is TRBJ2-7, the V gene TRBV5-1; 7 nucleotides agree with TRBD1. CDR1 SGHRS and CDR2 YFSETQ come from the germline V gene. V gave up 3 bases and J gave up 2 bases; unmatched junction bases: 5. The CDR3 spans 14 residues. The CDR3 loop is CASSYTTGTYEQYF. The CDR3 bases are TGCGCCAGCAGCTATACGACAGGGACCTACGAGCAGTACTTC.